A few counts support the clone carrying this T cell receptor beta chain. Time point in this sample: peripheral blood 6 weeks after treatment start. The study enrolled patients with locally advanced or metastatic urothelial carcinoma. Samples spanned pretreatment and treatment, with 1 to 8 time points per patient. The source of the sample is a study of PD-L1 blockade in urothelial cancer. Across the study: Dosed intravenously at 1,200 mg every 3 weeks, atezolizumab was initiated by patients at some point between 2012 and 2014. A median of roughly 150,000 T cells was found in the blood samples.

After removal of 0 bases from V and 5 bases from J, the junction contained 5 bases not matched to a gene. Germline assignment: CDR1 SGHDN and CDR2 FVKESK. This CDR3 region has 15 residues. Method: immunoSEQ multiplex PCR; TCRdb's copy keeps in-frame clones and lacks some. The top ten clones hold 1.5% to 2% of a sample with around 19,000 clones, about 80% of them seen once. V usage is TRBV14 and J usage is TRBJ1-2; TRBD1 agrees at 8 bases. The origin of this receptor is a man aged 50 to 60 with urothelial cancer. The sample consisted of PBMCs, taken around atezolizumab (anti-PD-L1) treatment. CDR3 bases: TGTGCCAGCAGCCAAGAGCAGGGGGCTCGTTATGGCTACACCTTC. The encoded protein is CASSQEQGARYGYTF.